These 8 T cell receptor beta chains came from one sample sequenced in a study of TIL therapy for anti-PD-1-resistant metastatic lung cancer. The time point here: pre-treatment sample, taken before nivolumab and TIL therapy. Pleural nodules or supraclavicular lymph nodes made up most of the excised metastases sampled. Sequencing used immunoSEQ v3. The table came from immunoSEQ multiplex PCR; TCRdb's copy has only in-frame clones and leaves some out. The sample includes about 50,000 clones, 60% to 85% of them seen just once. Sequencing was performed on tumor tissue, taken at baseline. These receptors all stem from a person between 30 and 80 years old with non-small cell lung cancer.

V gene TRBV4-1 combines with J gene TRBJ1-4; weak D call: TRBD1 (6 bases). CDR3 length: 14 residues. Trimming took 7 bases from V and 4 from J, leaving 13 bases between them. Per germline, CDR1 MGHRA and CDR2 YSYEKL. CDR3 sequence reads: CASTSGQYNEKLFF. The CDR3 bases are TGCGCCAGCACTTCCGGACAGTATAATGAAAAACTGTTTTTT.

The V and J genes are TRBV28 and TRBJ1-5; D gene ambiguous. V lost 2 bases to trimming and J lost 6 bases, with 8 bases between them. Germline CDR1 and CDR2: MDHEN and SYDVKM. The CDR3 has 13 residues. The CDR3 sequence: CASSLQWGQPQHF. CDR3 DNA sequence: TGTGCCAGCAGTTTACAGTGGGGTCAGCCCCAGCATTTT.

The chain is built from TRBV27 and TRBJ2-1, with 10 bases fitting TRBD2. Trimming took 6 bases from V and 7 from J; bases not matched to a gene: 9. The CDR3 spans 15 residues. In germline, CDR1 is MNHEY, CDR2 SMNVEV (reference sequence). CDR3 loop: CASSRAGGPENEQFF. The CDR3 DNA is TGTGCCAGCAGCCGAGCGGGAGGGCCAGAGAATGAGCAGTTCTTC.

This rearrangement joins TRBV28 to TRBJ1-6; no clear D. Germline V gene lookup returns CDR1 MDHEN and CDR2 SYDVKM. V was clipped by 5 bases and J by 2 bases, with 13 bases between them. This CDR3 has 16 residues. CDR3 sequence: CASSPLPVAYNSPLHF. The CDR3 bases are TGTGCCAGCAGTCCCCTCCCAGTAGCCTATAATTCACCCCTCCACTTT.

The chain combines TRBV5-1 with TRBJ1-2, with D perhaps TRBD1 (5 bases). This CDR3 comprises 12 residues. The V end was cut by 1 base, the J end by 8 bases, with 9 bases between. The germline gives CDR1 SGHRS, CDR2 YFSETQ. As DNA, the CDR3 is TGCGCCAGCAGCTTGAGGGGTGACGGCTACACCTTC. It specifies CASSLRGDGYTF. Full variable domain (outside the CDR3, taken from reference TRBV5-1 and TRBJ1-2): KAGVTQTPRYLIKTRGQQVTLSCSPISGHRSVSWYQQTPGQGLQFLFEYFSETQRNKGNFPGRFSGRQFSNSRSEMNVSTLELGDSALYLCASSLRGDGYTFGSGTRLTVV.

This clone has only a few counts. V and J are TRBV15 and TRBJ2-7; weak D call: TRBD1 (6 bases). Between the trimmed V and J ends, which lost 3 bases and 6 bases, there was a span of 12 bases. The germline V gene has CDR1 LNHNV and CDR2 YYDKDF (reference sequence). CDR3 length: 13 amino acids. The CDR3 spells CATSSTGISEQYF. The CDR3 DNA is TGTGCCACCAGCAGCACAGGGATCTCCGAGCAGTACTTC.

The chain recombines TRBV9 with TRBJ2-7; 9 nucleotides match TRBD2. CDR3 length equals 14 residues. V was pared by 4 bases and J by 0 bases, with 2 bases of the junction left unmatched. CDR1 is SGDLS, CDR2 YYNGEE, per germline. The CDR3 is CASSISGGSYEQYF. The CDR3 DNA reads TGTGCCAGCAGCATTAGCGGGGGCTCCTACGAGCAGTACTTC.

The chain joins TRBV2 to TRBJ2-7; 7 nucleotides line up with TRBD2. CDR3 length equals 15 residues. With 4 bases clipped from V and 6 bases from J, the junction kept 12 bases outside the gene matches. Per germline, CDR1 SNHLY and CDR2 FYNNEI. The CDR3 sequence: CASSVARLAGGEQYF. CDR3 in DNA: TGTGCCAGCAGTGTCGCGAGACTAGCTGGAGGCGAGCAGTACTTC.